These T cell receptor beta chains were read from a single sample in a study of CD8 T cells in ankylosing spondylitis. TCRdb processed the 5' RACE reads anew with MiXCR; each CDR3 protein has one entry. The top ten clones hold 4% to 5% of a sample with some 270,000 distinct CDR3 sequences, roughly a third of them seen once. The specimen sequenced was blood, either unsorted or a sorted T cell fraction (not recorded which). The receptors were sampled from a male donor with ankylosing spondylitis or in good health (not recorded which). CDR3s include the opening cysteine and the closing phenylalanine or tryptophan. Fields, in order: J gene, V gene, clone size, CDR3 protein. Clone sizes are given selectively: once, few, many, or a class where the clone is expanded.

J: TRBJ2-7
V: TRBV3-1
size: NA
CDR3: CASSQVPYEQYF

J: TRBJ2-5
V: TRBV7-2
size: few
CDR3: CASSWEIGTQETQYF

J: TRBJ2-5
V: TRBV6-5
size: few
CDR3: CASSSSGANQETQYF

J: TRBJ1-4
V: TRBV6-1
size: NA
CDR3: CASSHRRAEKLFF

J: TRBJ2-2
V: TRBV12-3/TRBV12-4
size: NA
CDR3: CASSLGRGELFF

J: TRBJ2-2
V: TRBV12-3/TRBV12-4
size: NA
CDR3: CASSEIWGTVNTGELFF

J: TRBJ2-1
V: TRBV7-6
size: NA
CDR3: CASSPNSTGRLNNEQFF

J: TRBJ2-7
V: TRBV12-3/TRBV12-4
size: NA
CDR3: CASSESDRDHEQYF

J: TRBJ1-2
V: TRBV12-3/TRBV12-4
size: few
CDR3: CASSTRRGGYTF

J: TRBJ2-7
V: TRBV7-9
size: NA
CDR3: CASSLEPGTGGTYAQYF

J: TRBJ1-4
V: TRBV16
size: once
CDR3: CASSLASTNEKLFF

J: TRBJ1-2
V: TRBV7-2
size: NA
CDR3: CASLEDLYGYTF

J: TRBJ2-7
V: TRBV7-3
size: NA
CDR3: CASSFQGHSYEQYF

J: TRBJ2-1
V: TRBV6-5
size: few
CDR3: CASSYSRRSSSYNEQFF